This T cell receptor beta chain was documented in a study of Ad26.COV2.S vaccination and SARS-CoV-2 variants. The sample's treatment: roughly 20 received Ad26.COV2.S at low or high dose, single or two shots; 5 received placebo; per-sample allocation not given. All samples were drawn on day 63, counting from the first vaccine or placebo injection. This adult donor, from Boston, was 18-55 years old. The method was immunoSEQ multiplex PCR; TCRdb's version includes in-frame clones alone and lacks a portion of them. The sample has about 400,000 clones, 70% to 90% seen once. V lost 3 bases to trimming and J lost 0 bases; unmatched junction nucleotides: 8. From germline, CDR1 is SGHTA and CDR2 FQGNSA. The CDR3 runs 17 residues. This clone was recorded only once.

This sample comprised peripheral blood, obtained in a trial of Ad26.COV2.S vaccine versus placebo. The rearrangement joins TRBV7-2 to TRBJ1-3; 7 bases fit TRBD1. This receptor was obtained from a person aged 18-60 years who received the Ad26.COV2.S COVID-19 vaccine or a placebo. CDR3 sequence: CASSFRGDSDSGNTIYF. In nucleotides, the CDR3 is TGTGCCAGCAGCTTTAGGGGGGACAGTGACTCTGGAAACACCATATATTTT. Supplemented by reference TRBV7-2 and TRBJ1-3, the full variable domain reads GAGVSQSPSNKVTEKGKDVELRCDPISGHTALYWYRQSLGQGLEFLIYFQGNSAPDKSGLPSDRFSAERTGGSVSTLTIQRTQQEDSAVYLCASSFRGDSDSGNTIYFGEGSWLTVV.